This T cell receptor (beta chain) was documented in a study of tumor-infiltrating lymphocytes in primary liver carcinoma. Study at large: The study reported T1-T3 N0M0 tumors spanning 4.2 to 10 cm. Every sample contained roughly 3.65 to 8 million productive TCRbeta reads, and these numbers were similar from one tissue type to another. General observations from the study: Tumor-adjacent and tumor-blood pairs shared less of their repertoires than tumor region pairs shared.

On this clonotype itself: Its antigen remains unknown. One end of the junction does not line up with germline, which may come from a read error.

The template, around 540 ng total RNA, yielded TCR beta cDNA made with a constant-region primer. Three rounds of nested multiplex PCR with slightly modified ARM-PCR produced TCR beta libraries. The first two PCR rounds used TRBV1-TRBV30 forward primers with a C-beta reverse primer, 10 cycles each. TCRdb analysed the multiplex PCR reads with MiXCR anew, one entry per CDR3 protein. The table shows roughly 100,000 distinct CDR3 sequences, with roughly 69% occurring only once. The CDR3 has 13 amino acids. CDR1 is SGHNT and CDR2 is YENEEA in the germline V gene. Unsorted bulk tissue of about 17-32 mg yielded co-extracted RNA and DNA.

This chain links TRBV11-3 with TRBJ2-3; D gene unclear. The sequencing sample was made of liver tumor tissue from sampling region 5. Documented subset: tumor region T5, tumor centre. The source is a woman in her sixties or seventies with primary liver carcinoma and hepatitis B virus infection. This chain's CDR3 is CASSITPTDTQCF. CDR3 coding DNA: TGTGCCAGCAGCATAACACCCACAGATACGCAGTGTTTT.